The present TCR beta chain was sequenced within a study of blood T cells in healthy people across ages. Whole-study results and caveats: Both naive CD4+ cell counts and diversity were greater in long-lived donors than in aged donors.

Total RNA, at least 6 micrograms per sample, was extracted from PBMCs. This clonotype was seen a few times. The target antigen is unknown. PCR was performed a second time for about 6 to 11 cycles using a sample-barcoded 5' primer and a J-beta primer mix. TCRdb fed the 5' RACE reads into MiXCR, producing one record per CDR3 protein. Here the sample spans roughly 1.6 million distinct CDR3 sequences, 30% to 40% being singletons. The CDR3 is 15 amino acids. CDR1 and CDR2 (germline): MDHEN, SYDVKM. V shed 8 bases and J 3 bases; nucleotides not matched to a gene: 5. V usage is TRBV28 and J usage is TRBJ1-4; 11 nucleotides align to TRBD1. This clonotype originated in a woman aged 30 to 39 in good health. Specimen: blood. The CDR3 here is CASAGQGAANEKLFF. The CDR3 nucleotides are TGTGCCAGCGCCGGACAGGGGGCTGCTAATGAAAAACTGTTTTTT.